The present T cell receptor beta chain was sequenced within a study of blood T cell repertoires in COVID-19. Original processing notes: Counts of nucleated cells, estimated from reference gene primer amplification, were obtained. TCRdb's copy holds only in-frame clones and misses some; the assay was immunoSEQ multiplex PCR. D and trimming come from the DNA, and the V and J calls and clone size come from that table. The data contain roughly 180,000 clones, about 85% of them singletons. This CDR3 spans 14 amino acids. The J segment lost 6 bases and the V segment lost 6 bases, leaving 10 bases of the junction unmatched. In germline, CDR1 is MDHEN, CDR2 SYDVKM.

The chain recombines TRBV28 with TRBJ1-1; TRBD1 agrees at 7 bases. Sequenced: peripheral blood. This sequence originates from an older woman with acute or convalescent COVID-19. CDR3 in amino acids: CASSPGDRAPEAFF. CDR3 DNA sequence: TGTGCCAGCAGCCCGGGTGACAGGGCTCCTGAAGCTTTCTTT.